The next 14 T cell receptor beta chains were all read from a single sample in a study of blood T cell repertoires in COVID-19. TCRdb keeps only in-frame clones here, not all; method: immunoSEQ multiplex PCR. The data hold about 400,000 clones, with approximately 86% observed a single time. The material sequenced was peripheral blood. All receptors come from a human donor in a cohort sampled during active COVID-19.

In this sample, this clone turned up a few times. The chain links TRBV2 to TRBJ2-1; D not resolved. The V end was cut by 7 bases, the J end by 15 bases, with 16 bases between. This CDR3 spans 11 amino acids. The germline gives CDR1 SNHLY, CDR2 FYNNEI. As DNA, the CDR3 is TGTGCCAGCATCCTTATCGAGCGCCCGTTCTTC. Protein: CASILIERPFF.

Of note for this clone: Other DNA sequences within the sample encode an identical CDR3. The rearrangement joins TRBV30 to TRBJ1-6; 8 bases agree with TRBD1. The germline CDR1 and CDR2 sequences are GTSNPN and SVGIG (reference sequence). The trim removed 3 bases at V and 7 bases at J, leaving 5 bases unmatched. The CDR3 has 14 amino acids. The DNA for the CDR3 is TGTGCCTGGAGGCTGGACAGGGTAAATTCACCCCTCCACTTT. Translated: CAWRLDRVNSPLHF. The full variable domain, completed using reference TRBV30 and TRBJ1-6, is SQTIHQWPATLVQPVGSPLSLECTVEGTSNPNLYWYRQAAGRGLQLLFYSVGIGQISSEVPQNLSASRPQDRQFILSSKKLLLSDSGFYLCAWRLDRVNSPLHFGNGTRLTVT.

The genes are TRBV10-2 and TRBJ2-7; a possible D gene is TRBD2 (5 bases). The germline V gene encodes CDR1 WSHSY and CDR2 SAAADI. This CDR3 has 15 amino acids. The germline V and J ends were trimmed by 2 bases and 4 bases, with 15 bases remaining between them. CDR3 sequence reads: CASSEEGVGEYEQYF. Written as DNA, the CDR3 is TGCGCCAGCAGTGAGGAGGGAGTGGGTGAGTACGAGCAGTACTTC.

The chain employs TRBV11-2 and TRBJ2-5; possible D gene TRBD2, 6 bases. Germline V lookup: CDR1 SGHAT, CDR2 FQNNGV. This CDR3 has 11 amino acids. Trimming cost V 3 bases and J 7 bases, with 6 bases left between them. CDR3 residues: CASSFGGTQYF. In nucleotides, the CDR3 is TGTGCCAGCAGCTTCGGGGGGACCCAGTACTTC.

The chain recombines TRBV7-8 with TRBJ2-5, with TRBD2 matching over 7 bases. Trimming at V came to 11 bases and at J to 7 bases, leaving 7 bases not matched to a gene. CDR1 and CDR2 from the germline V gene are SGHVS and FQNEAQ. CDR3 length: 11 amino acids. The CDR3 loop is CAGGEEGTQYF. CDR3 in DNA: TGTGCCGGGGGGGAGGAAGGGACCCAGTACTTC.

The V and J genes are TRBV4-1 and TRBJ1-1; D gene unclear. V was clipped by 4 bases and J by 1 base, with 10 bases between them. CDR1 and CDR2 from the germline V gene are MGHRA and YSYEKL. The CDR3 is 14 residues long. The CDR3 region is CASSRRAENTEAFF. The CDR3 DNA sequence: TGCGCCAGCAGCCGGAGGGCGGAGAACACTGAAGCTTTCTTT.

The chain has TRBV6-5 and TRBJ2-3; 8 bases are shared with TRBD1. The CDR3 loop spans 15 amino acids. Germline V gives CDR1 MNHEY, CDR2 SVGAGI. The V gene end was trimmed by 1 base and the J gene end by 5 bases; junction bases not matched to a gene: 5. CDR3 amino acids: CASSYLQGARDTQYF. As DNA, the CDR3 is TGTGCCAGCAGTTACTTGCAGGGGGCGCGAGATACGCAGTATTTT.

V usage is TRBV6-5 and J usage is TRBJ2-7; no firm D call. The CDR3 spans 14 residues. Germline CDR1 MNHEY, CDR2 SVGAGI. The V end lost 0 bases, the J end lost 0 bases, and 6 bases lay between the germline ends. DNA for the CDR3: TGTGCCAGCAGTTACTCGATCAGCTCCTACGAGCAGTACTTC. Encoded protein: CASSYSISSYEQYF.

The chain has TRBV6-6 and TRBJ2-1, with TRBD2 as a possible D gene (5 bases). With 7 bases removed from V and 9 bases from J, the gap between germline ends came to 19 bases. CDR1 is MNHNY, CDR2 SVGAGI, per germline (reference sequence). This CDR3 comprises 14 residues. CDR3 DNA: TGTGCCAGCACCTTTAAGCGGAGAGAGGGTGAGCAGTTCTTC. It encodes CASTFKRREGEQFF.

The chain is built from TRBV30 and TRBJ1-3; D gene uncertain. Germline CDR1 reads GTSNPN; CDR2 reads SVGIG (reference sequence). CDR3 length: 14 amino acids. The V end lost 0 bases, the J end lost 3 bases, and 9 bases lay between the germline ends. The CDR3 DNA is TGTGCCTGGAGTGTACCCCCGCGTGGAAACACCATATATTTT. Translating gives CAWSVPPRGNTIYF.

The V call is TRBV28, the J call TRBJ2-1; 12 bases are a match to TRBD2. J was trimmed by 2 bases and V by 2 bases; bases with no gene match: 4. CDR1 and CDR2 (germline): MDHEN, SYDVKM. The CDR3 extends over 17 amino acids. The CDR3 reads CASSLRTSGATYNEQFF. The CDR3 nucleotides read TGTGCCAGCAGTTTACGGACTAGCGGGGCCACCTACAATGAGCAGTTCTTC.

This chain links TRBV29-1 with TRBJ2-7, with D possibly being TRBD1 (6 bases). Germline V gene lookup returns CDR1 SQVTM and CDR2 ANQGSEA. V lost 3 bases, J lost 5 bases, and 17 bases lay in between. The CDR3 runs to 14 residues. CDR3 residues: CSVDSGTSGHEQYF. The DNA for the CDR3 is TGCAGCGTTGACTCCGGGACATCAGGCCACGAGCAGTACTTC.

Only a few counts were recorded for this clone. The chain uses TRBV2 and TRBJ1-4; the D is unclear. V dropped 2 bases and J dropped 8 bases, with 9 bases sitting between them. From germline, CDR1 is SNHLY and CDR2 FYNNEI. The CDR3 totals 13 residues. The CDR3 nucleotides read TGTGCCAGCAGTGAACGGACTCGGGAAAAACTGTTTTTT. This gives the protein CASSERTREKLFF.

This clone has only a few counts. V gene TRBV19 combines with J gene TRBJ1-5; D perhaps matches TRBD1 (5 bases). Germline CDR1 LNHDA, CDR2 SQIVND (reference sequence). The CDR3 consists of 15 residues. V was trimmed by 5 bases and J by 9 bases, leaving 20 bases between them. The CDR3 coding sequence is TGTGCCAGTAGTGCTCCTGGGGCGAGTATCTGGCCCCAGCATTTT. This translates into CASSAPGASIWPQHF.